This T cell receptor beta chain is drawn from a study of T cells in Graves' hyperthyroidism and ophthalmopathy. RNA transcripts provided the source from which TCR beta CDR3 regions were amplified. The study used the HTBI primer set for a first-round RT-PCR of the TCR CDR3. From the multiplex PCR reads, TCRdb called clonotypes with MiXCR, one entry per CDR3 protein. The sample yields 500,000 to 800,000 distinct CDR3 sequences, around 13% seen once. Used for diagnoses were clinical symptoms, serum thyroxine and TRAb, thyroid ultrasound and orbital computed tomography. V gave up 2 bases and J gave up 8 bases, with 12 bases separating them. Germline CDR1 is MDHEN and CDR2 is SYDVKM. This CDR3 comprises 14 residues.

The specimen sequenced was blood. The source of this sequence is a woman aged 45-60 years with Graves' ophthalmopathy. V is TRBV28 and J is TRBJ1-4; D is ambiguous. The CDR3 loop is CASSLPWREEKLFF. The CDR3 DNA reads as TGTGCCAGCAGTTTACCCTGGAGGGAGGAAAAACTGTTTTTT.